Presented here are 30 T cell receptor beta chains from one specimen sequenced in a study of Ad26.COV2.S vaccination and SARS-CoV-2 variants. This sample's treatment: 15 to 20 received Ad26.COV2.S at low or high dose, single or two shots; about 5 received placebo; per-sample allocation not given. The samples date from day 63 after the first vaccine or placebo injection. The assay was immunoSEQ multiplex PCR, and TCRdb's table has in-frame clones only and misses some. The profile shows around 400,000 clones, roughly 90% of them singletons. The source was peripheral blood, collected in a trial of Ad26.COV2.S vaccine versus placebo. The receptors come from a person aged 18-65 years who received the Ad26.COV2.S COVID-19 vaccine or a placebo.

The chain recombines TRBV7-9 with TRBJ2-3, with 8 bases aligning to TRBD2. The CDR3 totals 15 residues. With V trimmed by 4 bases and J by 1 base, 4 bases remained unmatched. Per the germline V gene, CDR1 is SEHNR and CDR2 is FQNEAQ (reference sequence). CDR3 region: CASSWGAGGTDTQYF. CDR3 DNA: TGTGCCAGCAGCTGGGGAGCGGGAGGCACAGATACGCAGTATTTT.

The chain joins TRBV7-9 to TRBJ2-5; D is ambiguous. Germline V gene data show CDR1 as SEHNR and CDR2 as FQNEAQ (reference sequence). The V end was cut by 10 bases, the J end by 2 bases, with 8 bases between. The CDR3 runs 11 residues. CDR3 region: CAIDIQETQYF. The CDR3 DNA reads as TGTGCCATAGACATTCAAGAGACCCAGTACTTC.

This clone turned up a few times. The CDR3 loop reads CASSLGGTDQPQHF. CDR3 in DNA: TGTGCCAGCAGCTTAGGGGGGACGGATCAGCCCCAGCATTTT. The chain carries TRBV11-2 and TRBJ1-5; tentatively, D is TRBD1 (5 bases). V was cut by 1 base and J by 5 bases, with 9 bases left in between. The CDR3 length is 14 residues. The V gene's germline CDR1 is SGHAT and CDR2 FQNNGV.

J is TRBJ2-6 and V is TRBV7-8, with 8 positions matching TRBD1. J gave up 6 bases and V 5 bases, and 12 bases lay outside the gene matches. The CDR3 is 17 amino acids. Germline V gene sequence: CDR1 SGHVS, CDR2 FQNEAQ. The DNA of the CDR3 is TGTGCCAGCAGCCCTCGAGGCGGACAGGGCGCGGCCAACGTCCTGACTTTC. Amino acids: CASSPRGGQGAANVLTF.

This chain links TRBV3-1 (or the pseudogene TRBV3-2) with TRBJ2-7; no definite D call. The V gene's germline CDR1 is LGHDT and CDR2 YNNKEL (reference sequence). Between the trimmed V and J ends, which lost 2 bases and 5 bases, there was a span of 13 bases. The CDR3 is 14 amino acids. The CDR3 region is CASSQSIGINEQYF. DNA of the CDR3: TGTGCCAGCAGCCAAAGCATTGGGATAAACGAGCAGTACTTC.

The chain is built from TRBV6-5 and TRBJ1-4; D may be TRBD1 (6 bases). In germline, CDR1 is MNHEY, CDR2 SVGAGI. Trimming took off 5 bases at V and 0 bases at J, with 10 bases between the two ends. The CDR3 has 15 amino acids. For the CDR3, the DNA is TGTGCCAGCAGTCCTTCAGGGGCAACTAATGAAAAACTGTTTTTT. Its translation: CASSPSGATNEKLFF.

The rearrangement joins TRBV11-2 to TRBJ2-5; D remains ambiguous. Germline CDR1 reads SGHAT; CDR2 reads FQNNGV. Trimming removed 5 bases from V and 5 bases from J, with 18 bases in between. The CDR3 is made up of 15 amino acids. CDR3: CASSVSPTSAETQYF. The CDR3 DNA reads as TGTGCCAGCAGCGTTTCCCCAACTTCGGCGGAGACCCAGTACTTC.

CDR3 in DNA: TGTGCCAGCAGCCTTACAGGGGGCTCCTACAATGAGCAGTTCTTC. This encodes CASSLTGGSYNEQFF. The rearrangement links TRBV7-3 to TRBJ2-1, with 8 bases fitting TRBD1. Trimming took 5 bases from V and 0 from J; bases not matched to a gene: 3. This CDR3 spans 15 amino acids. Germline loops: CDR1 SGHTA, CDR2 FQGTGA.

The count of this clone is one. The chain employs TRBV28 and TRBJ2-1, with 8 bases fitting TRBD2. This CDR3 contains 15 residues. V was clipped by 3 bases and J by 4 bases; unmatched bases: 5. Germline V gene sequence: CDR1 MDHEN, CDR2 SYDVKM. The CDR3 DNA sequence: TGTGCCAGCAGTTTTAGAGGACTAGCTTACAATGAGCAGTTCTTC. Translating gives CASSFRGLAYNEQFF. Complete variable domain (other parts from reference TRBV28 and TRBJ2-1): DVKVTQSSRYLVKRTGEKVFLECVQDMDHENMFWYRQDPGLGLRLIYFSYDVKMKEKGDIPEGYSVSREKKERFSLILESASTNQTSMYLCASSFRGLAYNEQFFGPGTRLTVL.

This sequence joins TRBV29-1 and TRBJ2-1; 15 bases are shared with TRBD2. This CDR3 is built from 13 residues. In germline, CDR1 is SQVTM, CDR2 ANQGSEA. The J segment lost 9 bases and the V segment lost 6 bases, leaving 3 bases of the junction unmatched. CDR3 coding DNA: TGCAGCGTCGGACTAGCGGGAGGGACTGAGCAGTTCTTC. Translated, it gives CSVGLAGGTEQFF.

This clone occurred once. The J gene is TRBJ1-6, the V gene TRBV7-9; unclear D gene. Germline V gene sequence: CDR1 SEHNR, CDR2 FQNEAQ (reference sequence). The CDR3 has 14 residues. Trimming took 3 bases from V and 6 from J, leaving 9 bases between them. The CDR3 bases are TGTGCCAGCAGCTTCGAACAGTTTAATTCACCCCTCCACTTT. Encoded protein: CASSFEQFNSPLHF.

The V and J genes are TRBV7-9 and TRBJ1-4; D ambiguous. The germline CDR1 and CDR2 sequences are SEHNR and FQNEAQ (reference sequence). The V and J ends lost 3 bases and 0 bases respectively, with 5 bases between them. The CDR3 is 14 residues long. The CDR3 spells CASSFFATNEKLFF. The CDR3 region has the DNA TGTGCCAGCAGCTTTTTTGCAACTAATGAAAAACTGTTTTTT.

CDR3 sequence reads: CASGVGELSNQPQHF. The CDR3 coding sequence is TGTGCCAGCGGGGTTGGGGAACTTTCCAATCAGCCCCAGCATTTT. The chain combines TRBV28 with TRBJ1-5; D ambiguous. V lost 8 bases, J lost 3 bases, and 17 bases lay in between. The CDR3 has 15 residues. Germline V gene lookup returns CDR1 MDHEN and CDR2 SYDVKM.

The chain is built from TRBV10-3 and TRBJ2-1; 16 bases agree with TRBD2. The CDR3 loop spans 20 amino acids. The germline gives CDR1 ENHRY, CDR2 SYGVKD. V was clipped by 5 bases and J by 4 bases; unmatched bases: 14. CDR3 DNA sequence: TGTGCCATCAGTAAAGTAATCGGGGGGACTAGCGGGAGGGAGTACAATGAGCAGTTCTTC. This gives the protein CAISKVIGGTSGREYNEQFF.

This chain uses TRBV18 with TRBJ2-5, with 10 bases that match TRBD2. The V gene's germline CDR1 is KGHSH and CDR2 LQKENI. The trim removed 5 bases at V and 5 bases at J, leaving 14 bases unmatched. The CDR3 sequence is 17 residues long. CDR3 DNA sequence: TGTGCCAGCTCATCCCTGACTAGCGGGCTTAAGATGGAGACCCAGTACTTC. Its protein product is CASSSLTSGLKMETQYF.

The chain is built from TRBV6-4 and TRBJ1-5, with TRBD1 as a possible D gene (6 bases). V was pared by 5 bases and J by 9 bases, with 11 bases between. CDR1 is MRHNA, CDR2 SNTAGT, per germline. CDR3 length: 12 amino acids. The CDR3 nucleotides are TGTGCCAGCAGTACAGGGCAAGGGCCCCAGCATTTT. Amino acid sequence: CASSTGQGPQHF.

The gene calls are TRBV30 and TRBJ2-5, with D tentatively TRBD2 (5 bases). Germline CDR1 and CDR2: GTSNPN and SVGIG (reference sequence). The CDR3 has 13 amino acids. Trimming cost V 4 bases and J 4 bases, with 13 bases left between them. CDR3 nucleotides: TGTGCCTGGAACCGGCTAGCCCCAGAGACCCAGTACTTC. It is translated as CAWNRLAPETQYF. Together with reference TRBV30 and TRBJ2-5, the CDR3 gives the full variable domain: SQTIHQWPATLVQPVGSPLSLECTVEGTSNPNLYWYRQAAGRGLQLLFYSVGIGQISSEVPQNLSASRPQDRQFILSSKKLLLSDSGFYLCAWNRLAPETQYFGPGTRLLVL.

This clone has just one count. CDR3 region: CSAGHRSTDTQYF. DNA for the CDR3: TGCAGCGCGGGACACCGGAGCACAGATACGCAGTATTTT. The chain employs TRBV29-1 and TRBJ2-3; possible D gene TRBD1, 6 bases. CDR1 and CDR2 from the germline V gene are SQVTM and ANQGSEA. CDR3 size: 13 residues. V was shortened by 7 bases and J by 0 bases, with 11 bases between the two germline ends.

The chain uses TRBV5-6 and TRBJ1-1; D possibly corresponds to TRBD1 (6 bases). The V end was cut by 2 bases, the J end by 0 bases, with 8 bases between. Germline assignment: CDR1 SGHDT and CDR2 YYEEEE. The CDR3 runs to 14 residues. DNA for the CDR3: TGTGCCAGCAGCTTACAGGGCGTGAACACTGAAGCTTTCTTT. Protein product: CASSLQGVNTEAFF.

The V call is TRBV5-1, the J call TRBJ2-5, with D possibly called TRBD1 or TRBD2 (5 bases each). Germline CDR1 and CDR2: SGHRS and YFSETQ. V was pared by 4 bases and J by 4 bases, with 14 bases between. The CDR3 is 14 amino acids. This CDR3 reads CASSTSQEVETQYF. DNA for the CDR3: TGCGCCAGCAGCACCTCACAGGAGGTAGAGACCCAGTACTTC.

CDR3 bases: TGCGCCAGCAGCCAATCCCCCTTGGCCGGGGGAGAGCAGTACTTC. It encodes CASSQSPLAGGEQYF. The chain carries TRBV4-1 and TRBJ2-7; maybe TRBD2 (6 bases). Trimming took 2 bases from V and 7 from J, leaving 18 bases between them. This CDR3 spans 15 amino acids. In germline, CDR1 is MGHRA, CDR2 YSYEKL.

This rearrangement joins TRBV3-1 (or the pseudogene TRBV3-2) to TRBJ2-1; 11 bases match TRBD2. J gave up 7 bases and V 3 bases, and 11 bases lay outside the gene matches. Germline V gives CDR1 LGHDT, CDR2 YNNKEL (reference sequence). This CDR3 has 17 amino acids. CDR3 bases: TGTGCCAGCAGCCAGCCCGGGACTAGCGGTCATCGGAATGAGCAGTTCTTC. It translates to CASSQPGTSGHRNEQFF.

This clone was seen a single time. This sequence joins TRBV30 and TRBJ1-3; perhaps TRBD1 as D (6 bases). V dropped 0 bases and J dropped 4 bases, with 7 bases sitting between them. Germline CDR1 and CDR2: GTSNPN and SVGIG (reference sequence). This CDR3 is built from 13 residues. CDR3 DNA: TGTGCCTGGAGTGTTACAGGGGGAAACACCATATATTTT. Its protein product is CAWSVTGGNTIYF.

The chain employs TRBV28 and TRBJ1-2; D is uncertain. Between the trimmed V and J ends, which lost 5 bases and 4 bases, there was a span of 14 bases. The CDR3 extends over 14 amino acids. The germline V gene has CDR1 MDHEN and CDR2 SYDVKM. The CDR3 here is CASSPPTGTYGYTF. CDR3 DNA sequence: TGTGCCAGCAGTCCCCCGACGGGAACCTATGGCTACACCTTC.

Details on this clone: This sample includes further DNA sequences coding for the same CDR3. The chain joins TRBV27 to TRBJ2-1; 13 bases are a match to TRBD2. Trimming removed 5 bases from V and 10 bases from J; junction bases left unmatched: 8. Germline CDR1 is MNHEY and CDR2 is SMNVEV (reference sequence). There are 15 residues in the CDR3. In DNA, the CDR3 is TGTGCCAGCAGTCCCGGACTAGCGGGAGTGGGCGAGCAGTTCTTC. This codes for CASSPGLAGVGEQFF.

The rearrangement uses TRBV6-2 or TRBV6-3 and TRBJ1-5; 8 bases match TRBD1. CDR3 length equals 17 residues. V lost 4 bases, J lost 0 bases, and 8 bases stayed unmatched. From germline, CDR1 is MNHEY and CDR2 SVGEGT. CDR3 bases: TGTGCCAGCAGTTTCGGACAGGGCCCGTATAGCAATCAGCCCCAGCATTTT. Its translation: CASSFGQGPYSNQPQHF.

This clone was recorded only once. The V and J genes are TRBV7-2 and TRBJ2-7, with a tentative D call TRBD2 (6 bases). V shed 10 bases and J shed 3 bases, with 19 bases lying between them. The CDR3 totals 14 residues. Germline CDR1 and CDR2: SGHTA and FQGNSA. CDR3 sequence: CATGQGGMNYEQYF. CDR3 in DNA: TGTGCCACCGGGCAAGGCGGGATGAACTACGAGCAGTACTTC. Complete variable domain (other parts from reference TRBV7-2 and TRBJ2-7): GAGVSQSPSNKVTEKGKDVELRCDPISGHTALYWYRQSLGQGLEFLIYFQGNSAPDKSGLPSDRFSAERTGGSVSTLTIQRTQQEDSAVYLCATGQGGMNYEQYFGPGTRLTVT.

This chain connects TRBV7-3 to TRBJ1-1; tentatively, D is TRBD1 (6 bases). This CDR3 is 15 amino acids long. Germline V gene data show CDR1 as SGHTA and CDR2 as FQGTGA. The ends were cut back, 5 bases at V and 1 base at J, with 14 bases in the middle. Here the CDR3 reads CASSDPKQGNTEAFF. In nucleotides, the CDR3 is TGTGCCAGCAGCGACCCCAAACAGGGGAACACTGAAGCTTTCTTT.

Here the CDR3 DNA reads TGTGCCAGCATGGAGGGACACCGACAAGAGACCCAGTACTTC. Its protein product is CASMEGHRQETQYF. The chain recombines TRBV2 with TRBJ2-5; D could derive from TRBD1 or TRBD2 (6 bases each). The CDR3 is made up of 14 amino acids. The V and J ends lost 7 bases and 2 bases respectively, with 14 bases between them. CDR1 and CDR2 from the germline V gene are SNHLY and FYNNEI.

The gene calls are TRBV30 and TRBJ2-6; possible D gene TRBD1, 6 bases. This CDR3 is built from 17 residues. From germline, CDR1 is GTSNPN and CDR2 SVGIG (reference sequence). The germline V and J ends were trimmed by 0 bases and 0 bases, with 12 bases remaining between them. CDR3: CAWSVKGQHSGANVLTF. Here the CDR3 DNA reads TGTGCCTGGAGTGTAAAAGGACAGCACTCTGGGGCCAACGTCCTGACTTTC.